A selection of T cell receptor beta chains follows, all from one sample in a study of T cell responses to AZD1222 COVID-19 vaccine. The protocol was immunoSEQ multiplex PCR, while the TCRdb copy is restricted to in-frame clones and leaves out a portion. The table has 140,000 or so clones, approximately 86% seen once; the top ten hold 5.4%. This specimen was peripheral blood, taken 28 days after the second dose of the MenACWY control vaccine. These receptor sequences come from an adult who received the MenACWY meningococcal vaccine as a control. The CDR3 runs from the conserved cysteine through the conserved F or W. A D gene is named only where the DNA matches it firmly. Not all rows give a size; the values are once, few, many and, for expanded clones, a class.

TRBJ2-7 | NA | TRBV18 | NA | TGTGCCAGCTCCCCCCAGCCAGGTTTCGACGAGCAGTACTTC | CASSPQPGFDEQYF
TRBJ1-1 | NA | TRBV5-6 | TRBD1 | TGTGCCAGCAGCTTCTTCAGGGGGGAAGGCACTGAAGCTTTCTTT | CASSFFRGEGTEAFF
TRBJ1-5 | NA | TRBV7-6 | NA | TGTGCCAGCAGCCGACAGGTAGGGCAGCCCCAGCATTTT | CASSRQVGQPQHF
TRBJ2-2 | NA | TRBV6-5 | NA | TGTGCCAGCAGTTACCCGTATGCCGGGGAGCTGTTTTTT | CASSYPYAGELFF
TRBJ1-6 | NA | TRBV6-2/TRBV6-3 | NA | TGTGCCAGCAGTTATTTCAACAGGGAGTCACCCCTCCACTTT | CASSYFNRESPLHF
TRBJ1-3 | NA | TRBV28 | TRBD1 | TGTGCCAGCAGCCTGGACAGGGGGCCTATTGGAAACACCATATATTTT | CASSLDRGPIGNTIYF
TRBJ1-2 | NA | TRBV29-1 | NA | TGCAGCGTTGAAGAGCTCCAGGTATATAACTATGGCTACACCTTC | CSVEELQVYNYGYTF
TRBJ1-3 | once | TRBV27 | NA | TGTGCCAGTGGGGAGAACTCTGGAAACACCATATATTTT | CASGENSGNTIYF
TRBJ1-4 | NA | TRBV30 | NA | TGTGCCTGGAGCCTGTTGGGGGGTACTAATGAAAAACTGTTTTTT | CAWSLLGGTNEKLFF
TRBJ2-5 | NA | TRBV7-9 | NA | TGTGCCAGCAGCCCTTGGGGGGTCCAAGAGACCCAGTACTTC | CASSPWGVQETQYF
TRBJ2-2 | NA | TRBV5-1 | TRBD2 | TGCGCCAGCAGCTTGAGACTAGCGGACACCGGGGAGCTGTTTTTT | CASSLRLADTGELFF
TRBJ2-7 | NA | TRBV21-1 | NA | TGTGCCAGCAGAGTCAATGTAGGTAGCGGCTACGAGCAGTACTTC | CASRVNVGSGYEQYF
TRBJ2-1 | once | TRBV19 | TRBD2 | TGTGCCAGTAGTATCCTTAGCGGGAGGGCAGATGAGCAGTTCTTC | CASSILSGRADEQFF
TRBJ1-4 | NA | TRBV28 | TRBD1 | TGTGCCAGCAGTTTCGTTGGACAGGATAATGAAAAACTGTTTTTT | CASSFVGQDNEKLFF
TRBJ1-2 | NA | TRBV14 | NA | TGTGCCAGCAGCCGCCTCCAGGGATATGGCTACACCTTC | CASSRLQGYGYTF
TRBJ1-2 | NA | TRBV7-2 | TRBD1 | TGTGCCACCTCTCAGAGCCTGACAGGGATGGGCTATGGCTACACCTTC | CATSQSLTGMGYGYTF
TRBJ1-2 | once | TRBV23-1 | TRBD1 | TGCGCCAGCAGTCAATTTGGGACAGTTCCTGGCTACACCTTC | CASSQFGTVPGYTF
TRBJ1-1 | few | TRBV18 | TRBD1 | TGTGCCAGCTCACGGGGACAGGGGAACACTGAAGCTTTCTTT | CASSRGQGNTEAFF
TRBJ2-1 | NA | TRBV9 | NA | TGTGCCAGCAGCGTAGTGCCTGACAGCAACAATGAGCAGTTCTTC | CASSVVPDSNNEQFF
TRBJ2-3 | NA | TRBV5-1 | NA | TGCGCCAGCAGCCTAGGTCCCACGGGGCCAGATACGCAGTATTTT | CASSLGPTGPDTQYF
TRBJ2-3 | NA | TRBV30 | NA | TGTGCCTGGAGTGGACAGACAGATACGCAGTATTTT | CAWSGQTDTQYF
TRBJ2-7 | NA | TRBV7-6 | NA | TGTGCCAGCAGCTTAAGCCAGGGAACCGAGCAGTACTTC | CASSLSQGTEQYF
TRBJ1-6 | NA | TRBV5-5 | NA | TGTGCCAGCAGCCTAAGGACAGTTGGGAATTCACCCCTCCACTTT | CASSLRTVGNSPLHF
TRBJ1-1 | NA | TRBV5-5 | NA | TGTGCCAGCAGCTTGTTAGTAGGGTCCACTGAAGCTTTCTTT | CASSLLVGSTEAFF
TRBJ1-5 | few | TRBV6-6 | NA | TGTGCCAGCAGTCAACGACAGAATAGCAATCAGCCCCAGCATTTT | CASSQRQNSNQPQHF
TRBJ2-7 | few | TRBV11-2 | NA | TGTGCCAGCAGCCGGGACCGGGGGAACTCCTACGAGCAGTACTTC | CASSRDRGNSYEQYF
TRBJ1-1 | NA | TRBV6-6 | NA | TGTGCCAGCGGTATGAGCGGGGGAGGGAACACTGAAGCTTTCTTT | CASGMSGGGNTEAFF
TRBJ1-4 | NA | TRBV27 | TRBD1 | TGTGCCAGCAGTTTCGGCCCAGGGGGTGATGAAAAACTGTTTTTT | CASSFGPGGDEKLFF
TRBJ2-7 | NA | TRBV6-5 | TRBD2 | TGTGCCAGCCTATCGACTAGCGGATACGAGCAGTACTTC | CASLSTSGYEQYF
TRBJ1-2 | NA | TRBV6-5 | NA | TGTGCCAGCAGGCCTACTAGACGACAGTATGGCTACACCTTC | CASRPTRRQYGYTF
TRBJ1-2 | once | TRBV6-2/TRBV6-3 | NA | TGTGCCAGCAGTTATTTGGGGGTTGGAGGCTACACCTTC | CASSYLGVGGYTF
TRBJ2-5 | once | TRBV2 | TRBD2 | TGTGCCAGCAGTGACCCGACTAGCGGGAGGGCCTTGGAGACCCAGTACTTC | CASSDPTSGRALETQYF
TRBJ2-3 | NA | TRBV6-4 | NA | TGTGCCAGCAGTGAAGGCAGGGACACAGATACGCAGTATTTT | CASSEGRDTDTQYF
TRBJ1-6 | once | TRBV6-2/TRBV6-3 | NA | TGTGCCAGCAGTTACTCGAAGGACGGTGATTCACCCCTCCACTTT | CASSYSKDGDSPLHF
TRBJ2-2 | NA | TRBV18 | NA | TGTGCCAGCTCACCCGGACAGAACACCGGGGAGCTGTTTTTT | CASSPGQNTGELFF
TRBJ1-1 | NA | TRBV2 | TRBD1 | TGTGCCAGCAGTGACCCGGGACAGGGGGCTATCACTGAAGCTTTCTTT | CASSDPGQGAITEAFF
TRBJ1-4 | once | TRBV7-9 | NA | TGTGCCAGCAGCTTACGGCCTACTTCAACTAATGAAAAACTGTTTTTT | CASSLRPTSTNEKLFF
TRBJ2-3 | NA | TRBV6-5 | NA | TGTGCCAGCAGTTATGGCCAGCTTGCAGATACGCAGTATTTT | CASSYGQLADTQYF
TRBJ1-4 | NA | TRBV28 | NA | TGTGCCAGCAGGATTAATCCGACAGCCCTGAATGAAAAACTGTTTTTT | CASRINPTALNEKLFF
TRBJ1-2 | NA | TRBV5-4 | TRBD1 | TGTGCCAGCAGCTCGCCGGACAGGCCACACTATGGCTACACCTTC | CASSSPDRPHYGYTF
TRBJ1-1 | NA | TRBV21-1 | NA | TGTGCCAGCAGCAAGGGGTCTCTCGCCGCTTTCTTT | CASSKGSLAAFF
TRBJ2-5 | NA | TRBV5-4 | TRBD2 | TGTGCCAGCAGCTTGGGAGGACTAGCGGGGGGGCCAAGAGAGACCCAGTACTTC | CASSLGGLAGGPRETQYF
TRBJ2-1 | NA | TRBV7-2 | NA | TGTGCCAGCAGCTTCCAGGGGCCCTCCTACAATGAGCAGTTCTTC | CASSFQGPSYNEQFF
TRBJ2-7 | NA | TRBV9 | TRBD2 | TGTGCCAGCAGCGTAGCTAGCGGGAGTTTGTACGAGCAGTACTTC | CASSVASGSLYEQYF
TRBJ2-7 | NA | TRBV5-1 | TRBD1 | TGCGCCAGCAGCTTGGCAGGACAGGGGTTCTACGAGCAGTACTTC | CASSLAGQGFYEQYF
TRBJ2-3 | NA | TRBV14 | NA | TGTGCCAGCAGCCAAGTTTTGGGGGCAAATACGCAGTATTTT | CASSQVLGANTQYF
TRBJ1-2 | NA | TRBV7-9 | NA | TGTGCCAGCAGCTTAAAGGGACCTATAGCTAACTATGGCTACACCTTC | CASSLKGPIANYGYTF